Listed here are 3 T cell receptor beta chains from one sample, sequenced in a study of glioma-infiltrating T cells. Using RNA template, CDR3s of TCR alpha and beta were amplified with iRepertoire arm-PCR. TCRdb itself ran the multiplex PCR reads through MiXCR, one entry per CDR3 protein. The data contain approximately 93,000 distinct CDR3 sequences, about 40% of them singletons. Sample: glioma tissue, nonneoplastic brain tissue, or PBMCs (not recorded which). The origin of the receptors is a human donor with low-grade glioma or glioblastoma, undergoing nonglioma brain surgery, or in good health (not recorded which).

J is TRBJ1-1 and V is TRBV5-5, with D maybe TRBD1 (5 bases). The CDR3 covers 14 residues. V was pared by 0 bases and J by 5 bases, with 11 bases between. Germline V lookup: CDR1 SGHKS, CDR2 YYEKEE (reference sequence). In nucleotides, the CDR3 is TGTGCCAGCAGCTTGGATTTGGGGGTTACTGAAGCTTTCTTT. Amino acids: CASSLDLGVTEAFF.

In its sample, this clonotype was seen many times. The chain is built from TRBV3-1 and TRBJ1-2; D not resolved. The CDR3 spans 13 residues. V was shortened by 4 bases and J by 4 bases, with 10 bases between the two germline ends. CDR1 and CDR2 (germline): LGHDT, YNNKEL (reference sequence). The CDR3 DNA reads TGTGCCAGCAGCCCCCAAGGAACCTATGGCTACACCTTC. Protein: CASSPQGTYGYTF.

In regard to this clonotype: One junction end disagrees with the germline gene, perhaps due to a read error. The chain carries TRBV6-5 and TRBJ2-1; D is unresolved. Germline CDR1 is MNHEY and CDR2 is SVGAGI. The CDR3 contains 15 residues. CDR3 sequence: CASSYSQLGYNERFF. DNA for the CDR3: TGTGCCAGCAGTTACTCGCAGTTGGGATACAATGAGCGGTTCTTC.